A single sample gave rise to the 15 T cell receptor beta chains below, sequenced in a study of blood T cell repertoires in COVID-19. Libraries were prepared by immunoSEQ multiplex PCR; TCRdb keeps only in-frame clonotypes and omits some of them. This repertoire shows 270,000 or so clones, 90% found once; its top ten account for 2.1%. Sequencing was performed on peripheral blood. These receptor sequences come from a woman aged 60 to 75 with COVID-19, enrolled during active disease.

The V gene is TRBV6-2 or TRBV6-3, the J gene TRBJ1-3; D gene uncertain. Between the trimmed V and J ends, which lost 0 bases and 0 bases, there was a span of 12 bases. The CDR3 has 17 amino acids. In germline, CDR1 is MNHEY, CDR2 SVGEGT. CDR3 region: CASSYSARRYSGNTIYF. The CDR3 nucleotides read TGTGCCAGCAGTTACTCGGCTCGGCGGTACTCTGGAAACACCATATATTTT.

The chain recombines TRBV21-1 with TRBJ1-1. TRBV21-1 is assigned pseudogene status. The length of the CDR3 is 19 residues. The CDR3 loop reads CASSNRGGTRGPMNTEAFF. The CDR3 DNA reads TGTGCCAGCAGCAATCGTGGTGGTACCCGAGGTCCCATGAACACTGAAGCTTTCTTT.

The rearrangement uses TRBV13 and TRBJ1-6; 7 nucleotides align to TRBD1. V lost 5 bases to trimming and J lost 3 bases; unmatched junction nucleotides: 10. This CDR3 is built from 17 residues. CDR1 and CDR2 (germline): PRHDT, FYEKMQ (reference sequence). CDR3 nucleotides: TGTGCCAGCAGCCGTCAATCACAGGGGCGCTATAATTCACCCCTCCACTTT. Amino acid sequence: CASSRQSQGRYNSPLHF.

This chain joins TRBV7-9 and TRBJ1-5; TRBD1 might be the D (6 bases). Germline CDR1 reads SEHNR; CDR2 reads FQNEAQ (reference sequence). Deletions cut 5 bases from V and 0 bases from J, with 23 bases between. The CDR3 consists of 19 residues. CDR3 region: CASSRVTGQGKYSNQPQHF. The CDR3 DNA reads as TGTGCCAGCAGCCGAGTCACGGGCCAGGGGAAATATAGCAATCAGCCCCAGCATTTT.

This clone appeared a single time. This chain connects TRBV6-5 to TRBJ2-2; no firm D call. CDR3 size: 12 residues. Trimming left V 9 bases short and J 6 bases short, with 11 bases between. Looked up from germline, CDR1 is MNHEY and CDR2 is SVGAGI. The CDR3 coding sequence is TGTGCCAGTCACAGAACTCCCGGGGAGCTGTTTTTT. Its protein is CASHRTPGELFF.

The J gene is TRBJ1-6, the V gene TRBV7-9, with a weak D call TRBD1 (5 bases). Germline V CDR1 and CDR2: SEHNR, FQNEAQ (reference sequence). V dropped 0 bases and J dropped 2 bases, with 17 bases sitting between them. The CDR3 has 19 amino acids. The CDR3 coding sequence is TGTGCCAGCAGCTTAGCCCGGGACTCAACAAGCACCTATAATTCACCCCTCCACTTT. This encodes CASSLARDSTSTYNSPLHF.

The CDR3 region has the DNA TGTGCCAGCAGCCTAGGCATACGGGTAGATACGCAGTATTTT. Translated: CASSLGIRVDTQYF. The rearrangement joins TRBV3-1 (or the pseudogene TRBV3-2) to TRBJ2-3; D ambiguous. Trimming cost V 4 bases and J 5 bases, with 13 bases left between them. CDR3 length: 14 amino acids. The germline V gene has CDR1 LGHDT and CDR2 YNNKEL (reference sequence).

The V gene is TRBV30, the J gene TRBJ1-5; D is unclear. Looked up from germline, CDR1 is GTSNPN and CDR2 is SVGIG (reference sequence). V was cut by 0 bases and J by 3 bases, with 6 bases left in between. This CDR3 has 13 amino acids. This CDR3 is CAWSVNFNQPQHF. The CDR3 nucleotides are TGTGCCTGGAGTGTGAACTTCAATCAGCCCCAGCATTTT.

CDR3 nucleotide sequence: TGTGCCAGCAGCCAGGGTCGTGGGGCCAACGTCCTGACTTTC. It codes for CASSQGRGANVLTF. The chain links TRBV7-2 to TRBJ2-6; TRBD1 is a possible D gene (5 bases). Germline assignment: CDR1 SGHTA and CDR2 FQGNSA. The CDR3 runs to 14 residues. Trimming pared 5 bases from V and 3 bases from J, leaving 8 bases between.

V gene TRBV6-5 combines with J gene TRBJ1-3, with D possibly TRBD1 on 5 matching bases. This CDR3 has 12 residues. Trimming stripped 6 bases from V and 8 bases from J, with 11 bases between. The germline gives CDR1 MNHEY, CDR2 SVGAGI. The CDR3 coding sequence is TGTGCCAGCAGGACAGAAGGGGACACCATATATTTT. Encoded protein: CASRTEGDTIYF.

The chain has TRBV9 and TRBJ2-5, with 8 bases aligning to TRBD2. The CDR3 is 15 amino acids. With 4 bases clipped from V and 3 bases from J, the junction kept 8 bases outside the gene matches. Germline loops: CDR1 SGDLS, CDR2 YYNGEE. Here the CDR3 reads CASSFSGTREETQYF. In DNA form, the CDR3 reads TGTGCCAGCAGCTTTTCCGGGACTAGGGAAGAGACCCAGTACTTC. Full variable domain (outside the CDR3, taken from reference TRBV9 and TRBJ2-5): DSGVTQTPKHLITATGQRVTLRCSPRSGDLSVYWYQQSLDQGLQFLIQYYNGEERAKGNILERFSAQQFPDLHSELNLSSLELGDSALYFCASSFSGTREETQYFGPGTRLLVL.

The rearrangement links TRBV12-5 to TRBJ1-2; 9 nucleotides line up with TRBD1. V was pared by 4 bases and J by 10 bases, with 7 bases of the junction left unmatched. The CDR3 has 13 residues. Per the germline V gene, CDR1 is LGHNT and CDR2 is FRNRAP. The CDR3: CASGYGTGTFYTF. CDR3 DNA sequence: TGTGCTAGTGGTTATGGGACAGGGACCTTCTACACCTTC.

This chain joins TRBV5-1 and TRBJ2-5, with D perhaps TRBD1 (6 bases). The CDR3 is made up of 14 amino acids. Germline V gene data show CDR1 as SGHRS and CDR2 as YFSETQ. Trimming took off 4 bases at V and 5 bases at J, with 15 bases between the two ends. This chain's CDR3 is CASSPGVTRETQYF. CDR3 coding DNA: TGCGCCAGCAGCCCAGGGGTCACCAGGGAGACCCAGTACTTC.

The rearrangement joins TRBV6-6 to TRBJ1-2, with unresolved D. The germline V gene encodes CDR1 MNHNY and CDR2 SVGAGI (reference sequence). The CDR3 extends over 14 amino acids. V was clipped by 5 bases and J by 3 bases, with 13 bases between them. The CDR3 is CASSLLGSDYGYTF. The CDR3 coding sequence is TGTGCCAGCAGTCTCCTCGGGTCCGACTATGGCTACACCTTC.

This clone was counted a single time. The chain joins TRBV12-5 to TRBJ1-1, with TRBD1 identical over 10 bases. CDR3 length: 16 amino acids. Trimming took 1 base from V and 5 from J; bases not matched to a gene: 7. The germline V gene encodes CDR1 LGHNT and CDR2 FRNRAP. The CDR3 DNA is TGTGCTAGTGGTTTGGCACCGGGACAGGGGCCGACTGAAGCTTTCTTT. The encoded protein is CASGLAPGQGPTEAFF.